Presented here are 27 T cell receptor beta chains from one specimen sequenced in a study of blood T cell repertoires in COVID-19. The repertoire was sequenced with immunoSEQ multiplex PCR; TCRdb's copy has only in-frame clones and lacks some. The table includes over 55,000 clones, about 90% detected once. Specimen: peripheral blood. The receptors shown here come from a human donor in a cohort sampled during active COVID-19.

The chain is built from TRBV3-1 (or the pseudogene TRBV3-2) and TRBJ1-1; no firm D call. CDR1 and CDR2 from the germline V gene are LGHDT and YNNKEL (reference sequence). CDR3 length equals 15 residues. Trimming took off 4 bases at V and 4 bases at J, with 16 bases between the two ends. The CDR3 nucleotides are TGTGCCAGCAGCCCCTCGTTCGGGAGAGGCACTGAAGCTTTCTTT. Translation gives CASSPSFGRGTEAFF.

This chain joins TRBV11-2 and TRBJ2-6, with D perhaps matching TRBD2 (5 bases). V lost 4 bases, J lost 2 bases, and 9 bases lay in between. Germline CDR1 is SGHAT and CDR2 is FQNNGV. The CDR3 has 15 amino acids. The CDR3 sequence: CASSSFGAGANVLTF. The CDR3 DNA reads as TGTGCCAGCAGCTCTTTCGGGGCTGGGGCCAACGTCCTGACTTTC.

V usage is TRBV9 and J usage is TRBJ2-1; D is possibly TRBD2 (6 bases). This CDR3 is built from 15 residues. Germline V gene data show CDR1 as SGDLS and CDR2 as YYNGEE. Between the trimmed V and J ends, which lost 0 bases and 2 bases, there was a span of 9 bases. The CDR3 sequence: CASSVGGDAYNEQFF. The CDR3 nucleotides are TGTGCCAGCAGCGTAGGGGGGGACGCCTACAATGAGCAGTTCTTC.

The rearrangement links TRBV29-1 to TRBJ1-1; 9 nucleotides agree with TRBD1. V dropped 6 bases and J dropped 4; count of bases not matched to a gene: 6. CDR3 length: 13 residues. In germline, CDR1 is SQVTM, CDR2 ANQGSEA. CDR3 loop: CSVQGQGGTEAFF. As DNA, the CDR3 is TGCAGCGTCCAGGGACAGGGTGGCACTGAAGCTTTCTTT.

The chain combines TRBV5-6 with TRBJ1-2, with 7 bases matching TRBD1. Per germline, CDR1 SGHDT and CDR2 YYEEEE. This CDR3 spans 14 amino acids. V was clipped by 4 bases and J by 5 bases; unmatched bases: 8. The DNA of the CDR3 is TGTGCCAGCAGCCGAGACAGGGCTATGTATGGCTACACCTTC. It is translated as CASSRDRAMYGYTF.

The chain links TRBV5-5 to TRBJ2-7; the D is unclear. Trimming pared 2 bases from V and 2 bases from J, leaving 14 bases between. There are 15 residues in the CDR3. The germline gives CDR1 SGHKS, CDR2 YYEKEE (reference sequence). CDR3 loop: CASSFYSGLTYEQYF. Here the CDR3 DNA reads TGTGCCAGCAGCTTTTACAGTGGATTAACCTACGAGCAGTACTTC.

V is TRBV9 and J is TRBJ1-1; 7 bases align to TRBD1. The length of the CDR3 is 15 residues. Losses at the gene ends were 3 bases for V and 0 bases for J; bases not matched to a gene: 5. In germline, CDR1 is SGDLS, CDR2 YYNGEE. The CDR3 is CASSAGGTVNTEAFF. The CDR3, as DNA: TGTGCCAGCAGCGCGGGGGGGACAGTGAACACTGAAGCTTTCTTT.

The J gene is TRBJ1-3, the V gene TRBV11-2, with a possible D match to TRBD1 (5 bases). Germline values: CDR1 SGHAT, CDR2 FQNNGV. V lost 7 bases and J lost 8, with 12 bases in between. The CDR3 has 12 amino acids. The CDR3 sequence is CASNRGRDTIYF. CDR3 nucleotide sequence: TGTGCCAGCAACCGGGGGAGAGACACCATATATTTT. The entire variable domain, with the rest obtained from reference TRBV11-2 and TRBJ1-3, is as follows: EAGVAQSPRYKIIEKRQSVAFWCNPISGHATLYWYQQILGQGPKLLIQFQNNGVVDDSQLPKDRFSAERLKGVDSTLKIQPAKLEDSAVYLCASNRGRDTIYFGEGSWLTVV.

This chain connects TRBV5-4 to TRBJ2-7; no definite D call. V was shortened by 0 bases and J by 7 bases, with 8 bases between the two germline ends. This CDR3 spans 12 amino acids. CDR1 SGHNT and CDR2 YYREEE come from the germline V gene (reference sequence). This CDR3 reads CASSLGSLEQYF. CDR3 in DNA: TGTGCCAGCAGCTTGGGGAGCCTTGAGCAGTACTTC.

V is TRBV7-2 and J is TRBJ2-7, with D possibly matching TRBD1 (5 bases). The CDR3 has 14 amino acids. CDR1 is SGHTA, CDR2 FQGNSA, per germline. Trimming stripped 4 bases from V and 6 bases from J, with 16 bases between. CDR3 coding DNA: TGTGCCAGCAGCTCCTGGCAACAGGAGCGCGAGCAGTACTTC. This gives the protein CASSSWQQEREQYF.

CDR3 amino acids: CASSLSNRVNEQYF. The CDR3 DNA is TGTGCCAGCAGTTTATCGAACAGGGTTAACGAGCAGTACTTC. The V and J genes are TRBV27 and TRBJ2-7; possibly TRBD1 for D (6 bases). Germline V gives CDR1 MNHEY, CDR2 SMNVEV (reference sequence). The germline V and J ends were trimmed by 0 bases and 5 bases, with 11 bases remaining between them. The CDR3 sequence is 14 residues long.

The chain joins TRBV19 to TRBJ1-2; D perhaps matches TRBD1 (5 bases). Germline CDR1 and CDR2: LNHDA and SQIVND (reference sequence). This CDR3 is built from 14 residues. Trimming cost V 5 bases and J 1 base, with 11 bases left between them. The CDR3 sequence: CASSAGGINYGYTF. The CDR3 bases are TGTGCCAGTAGTGCCGGGGGTATTAACTATGGCTACACCTTC.

The chain has TRBV3-1 (or the pseudogene TRBV3-2) and TRBJ2-7; 15 nucleotides agree with TRBD2. The CDR3 runs to 18 residues. From germline, CDR1 is LGHDT and CDR2 YNNKEL (reference sequence). With V trimmed by 0 bases and J by 3 bases, 6 bases remained unmatched. The CDR3 reads CASSQEGLAGGLGYEQYF. The CDR3, as DNA: TGTGCCAGCAGCCAAGAAGGACTAGCGGGGGGGCTTGGCTACGAGCAGTACTTC.

This clone is a singleton in its sample. The genes are TRBV7-3 and TRBJ2-3; 10 bases match TRBD2. This CDR3 comprises 15 residues. In germline, CDR1 is SGHTA, CDR2 FQGTGA. V gave up 1 base and J gave up 5 bases; unmatched junction bases: 3. CDR3 amino acids: CASSLNGLAVDTQYF. For the CDR3, the DNA is TGTGCCAGCAGCTTAAACGGACTAGCGGTAGATACGCAGTATTTT.

The genes are TRBV6-2 or TRBV6-3 and TRBJ1-2; no definite D call. V gave up 5 bases and J gave up 2 bases, with 9 bases separating them. In germline, CDR1 is MNHEY, CDR2 SVGEGT. This CDR3 has 13 residues. As DNA, the CDR3 is TGTGCCAGCAGTACCGGGATCAACTATGGCTACACCTTC. The encoded protein is CASSTGINYGYTF.

The chain combines TRBV5-1 with TRBJ2-7; 9 nucleotides match TRBD1. V lost 0 bases to trimming and J lost 0 bases; unmatched junction nucleotides: 1. The germline gives CDR1 SGHRS, CDR2 YFSETQ. The CDR3 spans 15 residues. CDR3: CASSLVGQGSYEQYF. The CDR3 DNA sequence: TGCGCCAGCAGCTTGGTGGGACAGGGCTCCTACGAGCAGTACTTC.

This sequence joins TRBV5-1 and TRBJ2-6; TRBD1 is a possible D gene (5 bases). This CDR3 is built from 16 residues. CDR1 and CDR2 from the germline V gene are SGHRS and YFSETQ. Trimming stripped 2 bases from V and 0 bases from J, with 9 bases between. CDR3 DNA sequence: TGCGCCAGCAGCTTCAGGGTGGGCTCTGGGGCCAACGTCCTGACTTTC. It translates to CASSFRVGSGANVLTF.

As regards this clone: Germline is not matched at one junction end, which may reflect a read error. This chain joins TRBV4-2 and TRBJ1-1; no clear D. Germline V gives CDR1 LGHNA, CDR2 YNFKEQ. This CDR3 contains 12 residues. Here the CDR3 reads CASSGNEVQLLF. CDR3 DNA: TGTGCCAGCAGCGGTAACGAGGTCCAACTCCTCTTT.

This clone was seen a single time. This rearrangement joins TRBV5-6 to TRBJ2-7, with 9 bases lining up with TRBD1. The V segment lost 4 bases and the J segment 7 bases; nucleotides outside the gene matches: 9. The germline V gene has CDR1 SGHDT and CDR2 YYEEEE. This CDR3 contains 14 residues. DNA of the CDR3: TGTGCCAGCAGCCGGGACAGGGCGGTGGAAGAGCAGTACTTC. Residues: CASSRDRAVEEQYF. The variable domain in full, with the rest retrieved from reference TRBV5-6 and TRBJ2-7, is DAGVTQSPTHLIKTRGQQVTLRCSPKSGHDTVSWYQQALGQGPQFIFQYYEEEERQRGNFPDRFSGHQFPNYSSELNVNALLLGDSALYLCASSRDRAVEEQYFGPGTRLTVT.

The V gene is TRBV27, the J gene TRBJ2-6, with D uncertain. V shed 6 bases and J shed 4 bases, with 7 bases lying between them. The V gene's germline CDR1 is MNHEY and CDR2 SMNVEV (reference sequence). The CDR3 runs to 13 residues. CDR3 bases: TGTGCCAGCAGCTTGGGCGGGGCCAACGTCCTGACTTTC. As protein: CASSLGGANVLTF.

The V gene is TRBV7-3, the J gene TRBJ1-5, with D possibly TRBD1 on 5 matching bases. Germline CDR1 reads SGHTA; CDR2 reads FQGTGA. Trimming removed 2 bases at V and 0 bases at J, with 17 bases between. There are 18 residues in the CDR3. The CDR3 sequence: CASSLGLGAYYSNQPQHF. The CDR3 DNA sequence: TGTGCCAGCAGCTTAGGGTTAGGGGCTTATTATAGCAATCAGCCCCAGCATTTT.

The V and J genes are TRBV6-2 or TRBV6-3 and TRBJ2-7; TRBD1 might be the D (6 bases). The CDR3 extends over 18 amino acids. The ends were cut back, 0 bases at V and 3 bases at J, with 21 bases in the middle. Germline CDR1 reads MNHEY; CDR2 reads SVGEGT. The CDR3 DNA reads as TGTGCCAGCAGTTACTCCGCCGTACAGACAGGACCTGACTACGAGCAGTACTTC. Translated, it gives CASSYSAVQTGPDYEQYF.

The V and J genes are TRBV12-3 or TRBV12-4 and TRBJ2-1, with a tentative D call TRBD1 (5 bases). There are 12 residues in the CDR3. V gave up 6 bases and J gave up 9 bases, with 12 bases separating them. This CDR3 is CASSWTLGEQFF. CDR3 sequence (DNA): TGTGCCAGCAGCTGGACATTAGGTGAGCAGTTCTTC.

This clone has only a few counts. The chain links TRBV11-2 to TRBJ1-2, with D tentatively TRBD1 (5 bases). CDR1 is SGHAT, CDR2 FQNNGV, per germline. V was shortened by 4 bases and J by 8 bases, with 20 bases between the two germline ends. The CDR3 runs 15 residues. The CDR3 coding sequence is TGTGCCAGCAGCTCCCCCCGCGACAGCCGCGGAGGCTACACCTTC. As protein: CASSSPRDSRGGYTF.

V and J are TRBV27 and TRBJ1-1; D is perhaps TRBD1 (6 bases). The V and J ends lost 3 bases and 3 bases respectively, with 8 bases between them. CDR1 and CDR2 from the germline V gene are MNHEY and SMNVEV (reference sequence). The CDR3 totals 13 residues. The CDR3 sequence is CASSFAGDTEAFF. CDR3 nucleotides: TGTGCCAGCAGTTTCGCAGGGGACACTGAAGCTTTCTTT.

V and J are TRBV11-2 and TRBJ2-7; 7 bases match TRBD2. There are 15 residues in the CDR3. Germline trimming cut 3 bases from V and 4 bases from J; bases unmatched to any gene: 9. From germline, CDR1 is SGHAT and CDR2 FQNNGV. Written as DNA, the CDR3 is TGTGCCAGCAGCTTCGGGGGGAGTCCGGTTTACGAGCAGTACTTC. As protein: CASSFGGSPVYEQYF.

This clone was found once. The genes are TRBV10-1 and TRBJ2-7; 7 nucleotides match TRBD1. Losses at the gene ends were 4 bases for V and 4 bases for J; bases not matched to a gene: 4. This CDR3 spans 13 amino acids. Germline assignment: CDR1 WNHNN and CDR2 SYGVQD (reference sequence). This CDR3 is CASSAGQAYEQYF. The CDR3 DNA sequence: TGCGCCAGCAGTGCTGGACAGGCTTACGAGCAGTACTTC.